Shown below are 7 T cell receptor beta chains from a single sample sequenced in a study of T-cell memory formation after mild COVID-19 (dated by TCRdb to the early 2020s). Library generation was performed with 5' RACE. Sequencing was carried out with an Illumina NovaSeq 6000. TCRdb applied fastp at Q25 and MiXCR to the public reads, then kept only in-frame beta chains. Each entry is one CDR3 protein sequence, shown with its most common DNA and genes. Counted in this sample were roughly 250,000 distinct CDR3 sequences; roughly 15% of them appeared once. Around 3.4% of the sample comes from the top ten. The sequencing sample was made of PBMCs or a T cell subset sorted from them (not recorded which). The source is a man younger than 35 who had mild COVID-19 (a few samples of this study predate the infection). The sample titles of this study are shuffled in the database, so cell type and time point are left out; the donor was told from shared clones.

The rearrangement links TRBV12-3 or TRBV12-4 to TRBJ2-3, with 9 bases that match TRBD2. Trimming at V came to 10 bases and at J to 2 bases, leaving 7 bases not matched to a gene. The CDR3 consists of 14 residues. The CDR3 loop is CATQRGAVTDTQYF. CDR3 coding DNA: TGTGCCACCCAGCGGGGGGCAGTCACAGATACGCAGTATTTT.

The chain recombines TRBV24-1 with TRBJ1-5; 7 bases fit TRBD1. The CDR3 is made up of 16 amino acids. CDR1 KGHDR and CDR2 SFDVKD come from the germline V gene. V gave up 3 bases and J gave up 5 bases; unmatched junction bases: 9. The CDR3 reads CATSDAQGGADQPQHF. For the CDR3, the DNA is TGTGCCACCAGTGATGCCCAGGGGGGAGCGGATCAGCCCCAGCATTTT.

V and J are TRBV7-2 and TRBJ2-6; 8 bases align to TRBD1. Germline CDR1 SGHTA, CDR2 FQGNSA. V gave up 5 bases and J gave up 0 bases; unmatched junction bases: 9. The CDR3 runs 18 residues. The CDR3 sequence: CASSPWTGLISGANVLTF. Here the CDR3 DNA reads TGTGCCAGCAGCCCCTGGACAGGGTTGATCTCTGGGGCCAACGTCCTGACTTTC.

This clonotype was observed a handful of times. The V call is TRBV7-9, the J call TRBJ2-7; D perhaps matches TRBD1 (5 bases). Germline CDR1 reads SEHNR; CDR2 reads FQNEAQ (reference sequence). The CDR3 is 13 residues long. V lost 8 bases and J lost 5, with 16 bases in between. The CDR3: CASSRRAGHEQYF. In DNA, the CDR3 is TGTGCCAGCTCCCGCCGGGCAGGGCACGAGCAGTACTTC.

This clonotype has just one count. V usage is TRBV3-1 and J usage is TRBJ2-3; TRBD2 is a possible D gene (5 bases). The germline V gene has CDR1 LGHDT and CDR2 YNNKEL (reference sequence). The V end lost 1 base, the J end lost 2 bases, and 10 bases lay between the germline ends. The CDR3 consists of 15 residues. CDR3 in DNA: TGTGCCAGCAGCCAAGTTTTGGGAGACACAGATACGCAGTATTTT. Translation: CASSQVLGDTDTQYF.

This clonotype was detected many times. The chain is built from TRBV7-2 and TRBJ1-3; D is unresolved. The CDR3 length is 14 residues. Germline V gene sequence: CDR1 SGHTA, CDR2 FQGNSA. Trimming took off 5 bases at V and 4 bases at J, with 12 bases between the two ends. CDR3 sequence: CASSLGGSGNTIYF. As DNA, the CDR3 is TGTGCCAGCAGCCTAGGAGGTTCGGGAAACACCATATATTTT.

As to this clonotype: Relative to the germline gene, one junction end is altered; a read error may explain this. The chain is built from TRBV2 and TRBJ2-5; weak D call: TRBD1 (6 bases). The CDR3 has 13 residues. Germline loops: CDR1 SNHLY, CDR2 FYNNEI. CDR3 in DNA: TGTGACAGCAGTGCGGACAGAAAAGAGACCCAGTACTTC. Its protein product is CDSSADRKETQYF.